A selection of T cell receptor beta chains follows, all from one sample in a study of blood T cell repertoires in COVID-19. The data were produced by immunoSEQ multiplex PCR, yet TCRdb's version contains in-frame clones alone and is incomplete. The profile shows 300,000 to 350,000 clones, 75% to 90% of them singletons. Sequencing was carried out using PBMCs or T cells enriched from blood (not recorded which). These TCRs come from a young man who had recovered from COVID-19. Both conserved end residues are part of each CDR3. D genes are given only for firm matches.

j_gene	v_gene	d_gene	CDR3aa
TRBJ1-6	TRBV4-1	-	CASRVDYNSPLHF
TRBJ2-1	TRBV11-2	-	CASSPTEFPDNEQFF
TRBJ1-2	TRBV13	TRBD1	CASSSTEDRGSGYTF
TRBJ1-1	TRBV19	TRBD1	CASSKGQGNTEAFF
TRBJ2-5	TRBV6-5	TRBD2	CASSYSGTTQSETQYF
TRBJ2-2	TRBV6-6	TRBD1	CASSPQGDGTGELFF
TRBJ2-1	TRBV27	TRBD2	CASRPGGGRYNEQFF
TRBJ2-1	TRBV9	-	CASSVYGGSYNEQFF
TRBJ2-7	TRBV4-1	TRBD2	CASSPTLLAGGSRHNYEQYF
TRBJ1-5	TRBV28	-	CASSLHSNQPQHF
TRBJ2-7	TRBV5-4	TRBD2	CASSSGGGFYEQYF
TRBJ1-1	TRBV5-1	TRBD1	CASSLGTGGGITEAFF
TRBJ2-1	TRBV7-8	-	CASSFRREYNEQFF
TRBJ2-3	TRBV3-1/TRBV3-2	-	CASSLSGDTQYF
TRBJ2-7	TRBV30	TRBD1	CAGSGQGYEQYF
TRBJ2-7	TRBV11-2	-	CASSYSGAYEQYF
TRBJ1-3	TRBV7-2	-	CASSLRRGGLYSGNTIYF
TRBJ1-6	TRBV27	-	CASRTGGNNSPLHF
TRBJ1-2	TRBV19	-	CASSPQGYGYTF
TRBJ2-7	TRBV28	TRBD1	CASRPDRGLTYEQYF
TRBJ1-2	TRBV27	TRBD1	CASSPSGTGTYGYTF
TRBJ1-5	TRBV24-1	TRBD1	CATSDQYPNLGTGQERQPQHF
TRBJ2-5	TRBV5-4	TRBD1	CASSFGFRTGETQYF
TRBJ1-1	TRBV28	TRBD1	CASSLQGGNTEAFF
TRBJ1-5	TRBV24-1	TRBD1	CATSEGTGGDQPQHF
TRBJ2-7	TRBV19	TRBD1	CASSKDRAYEQYF
TRBJ2-1	TRBV7-9	-	CASSLAGLYSNEQFF
TRBJ2-3	TRBV28	-	CASSSGSRDTDTQYF
TRBJ1-6	TRBV6-1	TRBD1	CASSDTHRGTSPLHF
TRBJ2-5	TRBV5-1	-	CASSFLTSQETQYF
TRBJ2-5	TRBV10-3	TRBD1	CAISEGLGQGGETQYF
TRBJ2-7	TRBV7-8	TRBD1	CASSPGTGGGYEQYF
TRBJ2-7	TRBV13	TRBD1	CASSYTGGAGNEQYF
TRBJ2-7	TRBV19	-	CASSKASSYEQYF
TRBJ2-5	TRBV2	TRBD2	CASSALAGGSKTQYF
TRBJ2-3	TRBV11-3	TRBD2	CASTPRRRGGLGDTQYF
TRBJ1-6	TRBV2	TRBD1	CASNRQGANNSPLHF
TRBJ2-1	TRBV10-1	-	CASSPPEGYNEQFF
TRBJ2-7	TRBV27	TRBD1	CASRQGIHEQYF